The clone carrying this TCR beta chain was seen more than once but under ten times. The data originate from a study of beta chain features in type 1 diabetes. Germline CDR1 reads SGDLS; CDR2 reads YYNGEE. This CDR3 has 14 amino acids. The J segment lost 9 bases and the V segment lost 4 bases, leaving 7 bases of the junction unmatched. Expressed TCRB transcripts were sequenced because the entire RNA isolate underwent reverse transcription. The repertoire was sequenced with immunoSEQ multiplex PCR; TCRdb's copy has only in-frame clones and lacks some. The repertoire holds 300,000 to 350,000 clones, 8% seen once, with around 0.44% in the top ten.

The TCR was taken from a woman between 18 and 30 years old in good health. Sequenced material: central memory CD4+ T cells from blood. The chain carries TRBV9 and TRBJ2-1; 10 bases are a match to TRBD2. In nucleotides, the CDR3 is TGTGCCAGCAGCCCCACCCGACTAGCGGGTGAGCAGTTCTTC. As protein: CASSPTRLAGEQFF.